Below, 9 T cell receptor beta chains from the same sample are listed, as sequenced in a study of blood T cell repertoires in COVID-19. Here immunoSEQ multiplex PCR was the method, and the copy in TCRdb shows in-frame clones only, minus some. Among about 180,000 clones listed, about 81% were seen once. What was sequenced was peripheral blood. The receptors here all came from a woman in her 70s with acute or convalescent COVID-19.

The chain has TRBV4-3 and TRBJ2-7, with 9 bases fitting TRBD2. Germline V gene data show CDR1 as LGHNA and CDR2 as YSLEER. V lost 0 bases, J lost 4 bases, and 16 bases stayed unmatched. The CDR3 runs 19 residues. CDR3 nucleotide sequence: TGCGCCAGCAGCCAAGATCAGGGGACTAGCCGGGAAAAGGGGTACGAGCAGTACTTC. Translating gives CASSQDQGTSREKGYEQYF.

V is TRBV2 and J is TRBJ1-1, with D possibly matching TRBD1 (5 bases). Germline values: CDR1 SNHLY, CDR2 FYNNEI. The ends were cut back, 10 bases at V and 8 bases at J, with 17 bases in the middle. The CDR3 loop spans 12 amino acids. The CDR3 DNA is TGTGCCACGGGACTTTCGGATCTCGAAGCTTTCTTT. Residues: CATGLSDLEAFF.

The J gene is TRBJ2-5, the V gene TRBV30, with TRBD1 matching 12 bases. The germline V gene has CDR1 GTSNPN and CDR2 SVGIG (reference sequence). This CDR3 is 14 amino acids long. The ends lost 5 bases at V and 4 bases at J; junction bases unmatched: 5. CDR3 amino acids: CAWGTGGEGETQYF. CDR3 nucleotide sequence: TGTGCCTGGGGGACAGGGGGCGAGGGAGAGACCCAGTACTTC.

The chain joins TRBV5-1 to TRBJ2-7, with 9 bases matching TRBD1. With V trimmed by 2 bases and J by 4 bases, 10 bases remained unmatched. CDR3 length: 16 amino acids. Germline V lookup: CDR1 SGHRS, CDR2 YFSETQ. The DNA for the CDR3 is TGCGCCAGCAGCTTCGGAGACAGGGGGTTTTTGTACGAGCAGTACTTC. It yields the protein CASSFGDRGFLYEQYF. Combining the CDR3 with reference TRBV5-1 and TRBJ2-7 gives the whole variable domain KAGVTQTPRYLIKTRGQQVTLSCSPISGHRSVSWYQQTPGQGLQFLFEYFSETQRNKGNFPGRFSGRQFSNSRSEMNVSTLELGDSALYLCASSFGDRGFLYEQYFGPGTRLTVT.

The rearrangement joins TRBV12-5 to TRBJ2-3, with D perhaps TRBD1 (6 bases). V shed 3 bases and J shed 9 bases, with 10 bases lying between them. This CDR3 has 12 residues. Germline V gene lookup returns CDR1 LGHNT and CDR2 FRNRAP. The CDR3: CASGFNRDTQYF. CDR3 nucleotide sequence: TGTGCTAGTGGTTTCAACAGGGACACGCAGTATTTT. Variable domain in full (rest from reference TRBV12-5 and TRBJ2-3): DARVTQTPRHKVTEMGQEVTMRCQPILGHNTVFWYRQTMMQGLELLAYFRNRAPLDDSGMPKDRFSAEMPDATLATLKIQPSEPRDSAVYFCASGFNRDTQYFGPGTRLTVL.

The J gene is TRBJ2-5, the V gene TRBV25-1; 8 bases fit TRBD2. CDR1 and CDR2 (germline): MGHDK, SYGVNS. Germline trimming cut 10 bases from V and 0 bases from J; bases unmatched to any gene: 7. The CDR3 spans 14 residues. The chain's CDR3 is CATGGVGHQETQYF. CDR3 sequence (DNA): TGTGCCACCGGGGGGGTAGGACACCAAGAGACCCAGTACTTC.

The rearrangement links TRBV3-1 (or the pseudogene TRBV3-2) to TRBJ2-5, with D tentatively TRBD2 (6 bases). Trimming left V 4 bases short and J 4 bases short, with 10 bases between. CDR3 size: 13 residues. The germline CDR1 and CDR2 sequences are LGHDT and YNNKEL (reference sequence). CDR3 sequence reads: CASSPGLIETQYF. The CDR3 nucleotides read TGTGCCAGCAGCCCGGGACTGATAGAGACCCAGTACTTC.

The gene calls are TRBV4-3 and TRBJ1-1; D ambiguous. The V end lost 1 base, the J end lost 1 base, and 10 bases lay between the germline ends. CDR1 is LGHNA, CDR2 YSLEER, per germline. The CDR3 has 15 amino acids. The CDR3 DNA reads TGCGCCAGCAGCCAAGTCCCACAGCAGAACACTGAAGCTTTCTTT. The encoded protein is CASSQVPQQNTEAFF.

The chain couples TRBV7-6 to TRBJ2-7; 9 bases match TRBD1. CDR3 size: 14 residues. Unmatched junction bases numbered 4, after V lost 5 bases and J lost 2 bases. CDR1 SGHVS and CDR2 FNYEAQ come from the germline V gene. The CDR3 here is CASSIQGAPYEQYF. For the CDR3, the DNA is TGTGCCAGCAGCATACAGGGGGCGCCCTACGAGCAGTACTTC.